This is a list of T cell receptor beta chains from one sample in a study of blood T cell repertoires in COVID-19. Sequencing was performed with immunoSEQ multiplex PCR; in TCRdb, only in-frame clones are kept and a portion is missing. Found here are 150,000 to 200,000 clones, 70% to 90% of them singletons; the top ten hold 1.5% to 2%. Sequencing was done on a sample of peripheral blood. These receptor sequences come from a man between 18 and 35 years old who had recovered from COVID-19. Both conserved end residues are trimmed from each CDR3. D genes are given only for firm matches.

>TRBJ2-1|TRBD2|TRBV18
ASSSVAGSYNEQF
>TRBJ2-1|TRBD2|TRBV7-3
ASSSSGTRNEQF
>TRBJ2-1|TRBD2|TRBV5-1
ASSSAGRGYNEQF
>TRBJ2-3|TRBD2|TRBV5-6
ASSLTSGVRTDTQY
>TRBJ2-7|.|TRBV25-1
ARKSRTYSYEQY
>TRBJ2-1|.|TRBV28
ASSPLALEQF
>TRBJ2-1|.|TRBV29-1
SVEEGGSYNEQF
>TRBJ2-2|.|TRBV29-1
SADTGGPRGTGELF
>TRBJ2-5|TRBD1|TRBV24-1
ATSDTPTGAYQETQY
>TRBJ2-7|TRBD1|TRBV5-8
ASSLRGTGVLYEQY
>TRBJ2-2|.|TRBV2
ASSVTKNTGELF
>TRBJ2-5|.|TRBV5-1
ASSTTPGGETQY
>TRBJ2-7|.|TRBV20-1
SASSQIAYEQY
>TRBJ2-7|TRBD1|TRBV7-6
ASSFLGPGTDLSGQY
>TRBJ1-1|TRBD1|TRBV4-1
ASSQGQQGDTEAF